This is a list of T cell receptor beta chains from one sample in a study of blood T cell repertoires in COVID-19. Sequenced by immunoSEQ multiplex PCR; TCRdb stores in-frame clones only, minus some. The sample records around 31,000 clones, about 91% being singletons. Input material: peripheral blood. These receptors all come from a man aged 80 or over with acute or convalescent COVID-19. Each CDR3 is given with its conserved first and last residue. The D gene is left open where the match is weak. Rows may omit the clone size; those that give it use once, few, many or a size class.

abundance	v_gene	d_gene	j_gene	CDR3aa	CDR3nt
few	TRBV5-1	-	TRBJ1-1	CASSLEAGAFSEAFF	TGCGCCAGCAGCTTGGAGGCGGGGGCCTTCTCTGAAGCTTTCTTT
few	TRBV6-5	TRBD1	TRBJ1-1	CASTLDRANTEAFF	TGTGCCAGCACTCTGGACAGGGCGAACACTGAAGCTTTCTTT
medium-sized	TRBV30	-	TRBJ1-5	CAWSADSNNQPQHF	TGTGCCTGGAGTGCGGACAGCAACAATCAGCCCCAGCATTTT
-	TRBV30	TRBD1	TRBJ2-1	CAWSKNRDSSYNEQFF	TGTGCCTGGAGTAAGAACCGGGACAGCTCCTACAATGAGCAGTTCTTC
-	TRBV28	-	TRBJ1-1	CASSLGGRHTEAFF	TGTGCCAGCAGTTTGGGGGGGAGGCACACTGAAGCTTTCTTT
-	TRBV28	-	TRBJ2-6	CASAAGTGANVLTF	TGTGCCAGTGCGGCAGGGACTGGGGCCAACGTCCTGACTTTC
once	TRBV5-1	-	TRBJ2-1	CASSRVEGKGEQFF	TGCGCCAGCAGTAGAGTGGAGGGAAAGGGGGAGCAGTTCTTC
-	TRBV6-5	-	TRBJ1-1	CASAGLGNTEAFF	TGTGCCAGCGCAGGTCTGGGGAACACTGAAGCTTTCTTT
-	TRBV11-2	-	TRBJ2-1	CASDPHLSSYNEQFF	TGTGCCAGCGATCCCCATCTGAGCTCCTACAATGAGCAGTTCTTC
-	TRBV7-9	TRBD2	TRBJ2-7	CASSLGGGRAPEQYF	TGTGCCAGCAGCTTAGGGGGCGGGAGGGCCCCCGAGCAGTACTTC
-	TRBV4-1	TRBD1	TRBJ1-2	CASSQDGQGYGYTF	TGCGCCAGCAGCCAAGATGGACAGGGGTATGGCTACACCTTC
-	TRBV27	TRBD1	TRBJ1-5	CASRKGGIVSNQPQHF	TGTGCCAGCAGAAAAGGGGGCATTGTCAGCAATCAGCCCCAGCATTTT
-	TRBV9	TRBD1	TRBJ2-2	CASSSRGGDRGRGGELFF	TGTGCCAGCAGCTCCCGGGGTGGGGACAGGGGGCGAGGCGGGGAGCTGTTTTTT
-	TRBV10-1	-	TRBJ2-7	CASSGTPGKYEQYF	TGCGCCAGCAGTGGGACTCCCGGCAAGTACGAGCAGTACTTC
-	TRBV18	TRBD1	TRBJ1-2	CASSPEDRGAYGYTF	TGTGCCAGCTCACCAGAGGACAGGGGGGCCTATGGCTACACCTTC
few	TRBV5-4	TRBD2	TRBJ2-3	CASSLAQLAGLDTQYF	TGTGCCAGCAGCTTGGCCCAACTAGCGGGATTAGATACGCAGTATTTT
-	TRBV6-1	-	TRBJ1-1	CASSEVRNTEAFF	TGTGCCAGCAGTGAAGTGAGGAACACTGAAGCTTTCTTT
-	TRBV6-6	-	TRBJ2-2	CASSPTAARVTGELFF	TGTGCCAGCAGCCCTACGGCGGCTCGTGTCACCGGGGAGCTGTTTTTT
-	TRBV19	TRBD1	TRBJ1-4	CASSIPGQPNEKLFF	TGTGCCAGTAGTATTCCGGGACAGCCTAATGAAAAACTGTTTTTT
-	TRBV21-1	-	TRBJ2-1	CASTQVPGGEQFF	TGTGCCAGCACCCAAGTCCCAGGAGGTGAGCAGTTCTTC
-	TRBV14	TRBD2	TRBJ2-1	CASSQRASGQISSYNEQFF	TGTGCCAGCAGCCAAAGGGCTAGCGGCCAGATAAGCTCCTACAATGAGCAGTTCTTC
-	TRBV30	-	TRBJ2-2	CAWSVSRVNTGELFF	TGTGCCTGGAGTGTCTCCAGGGTTAATACCGGGGAGCTGTTTTTT
-	TRBV27	-	TRBJ2-1	CASSLLLAGEQFF	TGTGCCAGCAGTTTGCTGTTGGCGGGGGAGCAGTTCTTC
-	TRBV7-2	-	TRBJ2-7	CASSPFAHRDPYEQYF	TGTGCCAGCAGCCCTTTTGCCCACAGGGACCCCTACGAGCAGTACTTC
-	TRBV19	TRBD1	TRBJ1-1	CASSFPGTGTGGTEAFF	TGTGCCAGTAGTTTCCCCGGGACAGGGACAGGAGGCACTGAAGCTTTCTTT
-	TRBV19	TRBD1	TRBJ1-1	CASSSHRTINRQGAGTEAFF	TGTGCCAGTAGTTCCCACCGGACCATAAACCGACAGGGGGCTGGGACTGAAGCTTTCTTT
-	TRBV19	-	TRBJ2-1	CASVEDVGGYEQFF	TGTGCCAGCGTGGAGGATGTCGGGGGTTATGAGCAGTTCTTC
-	TRBV11-2	-	TRBJ1-1	CASSRIGGTEAFF	TGTGCCAGCAGCCGCATAGGGGGCACTGAAGCTTTCTTT
once	TRBV4-1	TRBD1	TRBJ1-2	CASSQVGTGAYGYTF	TGCGCCAGCAGCCAAGTTGGGACAGGGGCCTATGGCTACACCTTC
-	TRBV27	-	TRBJ1-1	CASSREGEAFF	TGTGCCAGCAGCCGGGAGGGAGAAGCTTTCTTT
-	TRBV7-8	-	TRBJ1-1	CASSLGNREWDTEAFF	TGTGCCAGCAGCTTAGGGAACAGGGAGTGGGACACTGAAGCTTTCTTT
-	TRBV19	-	TRBJ1-6	CASSLANEPGGSPLHF	TGTGCCAGTAGCCTGGCGAATGAGCCCGGGGGTTCACCCCTCCACTTT
-	TRBV2	TRBD1	TRBJ1-2	CASSRQGTNYGYTF	TGTGCCAGCAGTAGACAGGGGACTAACTATGGCTACACCTTC
-	TRBV28	-	TRBJ2-7	CASSLNLAILSYEQYF	TGTGCCAGCAGTCTCAACCTAGCGATCCTCTCCTACGAGCAGTACTTC
-	TRBV18	-	TRBJ2-2	CASSPEAGELFF	TGTGCCAGCTCACCTGAGGCCGGGGAGCTGTTTTTT
-	TRBV6-6	-	TRBJ1-4	CASSPKVREAPTNEKLFF	TGTGCCAGCAGTCCCAAGGTGCGGGAAGCCCCAACTAATGAAAAACTGTTTTTT
-	TRBV7-9	-	TRBJ2-7	CASRGGGLTLQQYF	TGTGCCAGCAGGGGTGGGGGACTCACACTTCAGCAGTACTTC
-	TRBV19	-	TRBJ1-1	CASSMPGLNTEAFF	TGTGCCAGTAGTATGCCAGGGCTGAACACTGAAGCTTTCTTT
-	TRBV21-1	-	TRBJ1-6	CASSILALHF	TGTGCCAGCAGCATACTAGCCCTCCACTTT
-	TRBV5-1	TRBD1	TRBJ1-1	CASSPLGQGEAFF	TGCGCCAGCAGCCCCCTGGGACAGGGGGAAGCTTTCTTT
-	TRBV28	TRBD1	TRBJ2-2	CASSTRTGGVGELFF	TGTGCCAGCAGCACCCGGACAGGGGGGGTCGGGGAGCTGTTTTTT
-	TRBV7-6	-	TRBJ2-5	CASSFQDSQETQYF	TGTGCCAGCAGCTTTCAAGATAGCCAAGAGACCCAGTACTTC
-	TRBV5-1	TRBD1	TRBJ1-1	CASSPQGAGGTEAFF	TGCGCCAGCAGCCCTCAGGGGGCGGGTGGCACTGAAGCTTTCTTT
-	TRBV6-4	-	TRBJ2-3	CASSDSVGRATDTQYF	TGTGCCAGCAGTGACTCGGTGGGCAGGGCTACAGATACGCAGTATTTT
-	TRBV5-1	TRBD2	TRBJ2-2	CASSLVPLTSGSNTGELFF	TGCGCCAGCAGCTTGGTTCCCCTTACTAGCGGTTCGAACACCGGGGAGCTGTTTTTT
-	TRBV2	TRBD1	TRBJ1-4	CASRLTGGEEKLFF	TGTGCCAGCAGGTTGACAGGGGGAGAGGAAAAACTGTTTTTT
-	TRBV19	-	TRBJ2-1	CASSIGSRGYNEQFF	TGTGCCAGTAGTATAGGATCTCGGGGGTACAATGAGCAGTTCTTC
-	TRBV5-1	-	TRBJ2-7	CASSVDRYEQYF	TGCGCCAGCAGCGTTGACAGGTACGAGCAGTACTTC
-	TRBV27	TRBD2	TRBJ2-1	CASSPRTSFKRSYNEQFF	TGTGCCAGCAGTCCCCGGACTAGTTTTAAAAGGTCCTACAATGAGCAGTTCTTC
-	TRBV5-1	TRBD1	TRBJ2-1	CASSWTGTGGYNEQFF	TGCGCCAGCAGCTGGACCGGGACAGGGGGCTACAATGAGCAGTTCTTC
-	TRBV27	-	TRBJ2-1	CASSTVRSYNEQFF	TGTGCCAGCAGTACGGTTCGCTCCTACAATGAGCAGTTCTTC
-	TRBV5-1	TRBD1	TRBJ1-3	CASSHGQGAGNTIYF	TGCGCCAGCAGCCACGGACAGGGAGCTGGAAACACCATATATTTT
few	TRBV6-2/TRBV6-3	-	TRBJ2-6	CASSYSIDPGTDSGANVLTF	TGTGCCAGCAGTTACTCGATTGACCCAGGAACTGACTCTGGGGCCAACGTCCTGACTTTC
-	TRBV28	TRBD1	TRBJ2-3	CASLQGTDTQYF	TGTGCCAGCCTACAGGGGACAGATACGCAGTATTTT
-	TRBV27	TRBD2	TRBJ2-1	CASSSTSGRREQFF	TGTGCCAGCAGTTCTACTAGCGGGAGAAGAGAGCAGTTCTTC
once	TRBV18	TRBD1	TRBJ2-1	CASSPGQGVYNEQFF	TGTGCCAGCTCCCCTGGACAGGGCGTCTACAATGAGCAGTTCTTC
-	TRBV11-3	TRBD2	TRBJ2-7	CASSPGLADSYEQYF	TGTGCCAGCAGCCCTGGACTAGCAGATTCCTACGAGCAGTACTTC
once	TRBV10-3	TRBD2	TRBJ2-1	CAIRTSSGSRYNEQFF	TGTGCCATCAGGACCTCTAGCGGGAGTAGGTACAATGAGCAGTTCTTC
-	TRBV27	TRBD1	TRBJ2-7	CASSLSSGGAYEQYF	TGTGCCAGCAGTTTATCCTCAGGGGGCGCCTACGAGCAGTACTTC